This T cell receptor beta chain was recovered during a study of control samples from healthy donors and cancer patients. The germline gives CDR1 SNHLY, CDR2 FYNNEI. The V end lost 6 bases, the J end lost 0 bases, and 12 bases lay between the germline ends. The CDR3 runs to 14 residues. Measured with immunoSEQ multiplex PCR; TCRdb has only the in-frame clones, and not every one. This sample carries approximately 76,000 clones, 75% to 85% of them seen once, and the ten largest clones take about 9.9%. Source material: PBMCs. The chain is built from TRBV2 and TRBJ2-7; a possible D gene is TRBD2 (5 bases). This sequence was found in a man aged 60 to 75 with head and neck cancer. The CDR3 reads CASSPEGTSYEQYF. Written as DNA, the CDR3 is TGTGCCAGCAGCCCTGAGGGCACCTCCTACGAGCAGTACTTC.